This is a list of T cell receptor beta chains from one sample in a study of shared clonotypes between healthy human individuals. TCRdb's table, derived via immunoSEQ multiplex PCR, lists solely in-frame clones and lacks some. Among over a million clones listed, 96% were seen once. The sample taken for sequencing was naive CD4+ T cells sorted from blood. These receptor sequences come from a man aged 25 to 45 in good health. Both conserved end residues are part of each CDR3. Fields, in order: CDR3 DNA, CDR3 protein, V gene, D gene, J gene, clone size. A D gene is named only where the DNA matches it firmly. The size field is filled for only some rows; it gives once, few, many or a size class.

CDR3 DNA: TGTGCCAGCAGCTTGGGTTTAGCGGGAGGGCCTTACAATGAGCAGTTCTTC
CDR3 protein: CASSLGLAGGPYNEQFF
V gene: TRBV5-4
D gene: TRBD2
J gene: TRBJ2-1
clone size: NA

CDR3 DNA: TGTGCCAGCAGTGACTACGAGCAGTACTTC
CDR3 protein: CASSDYEQYF
V gene: TRBV6-6
D gene: NA
J gene: TRBJ2-7
clone size: once

CDR3 DNA: TGTGCCAGCAGCCAAGAGGCCCGGGGCCTTAATGAAAAACTGTTTTTT
CDR3 protein: CASSQEARGLNEKLFF
V gene: TRBV4-2
D gene: NA
J gene: TRBJ1-4
clone size: NA

CDR3 DNA: TGTGCCAGCTCACCAAAGTCGCCAGTCCCTATTAACGAGCAGTACTTC
CDR3 protein: CASSPKSPVPINEQYF
V gene: TRBV18
D gene: NA
J gene: TRBJ2-7
clone size: NA

CDR3 DNA: TGTGCCACCACGGCTAGCGGCCTAACCTACGAGCAGTACTTC
CDR3 protein: CATTASGLTYEQYF
V gene: TRBV6-1
D gene: TRBD2
J gene: TRBJ2-7
clone size: NA

CDR3 DNA: TGTGCCAGCACTGAGGACGCGACGTCAGAGACCCAGTACTTC
CDR3 protein: CASTEDATSETQYF
V gene: TRBV6-1
D gene: NA
J gene: TRBJ2-5
clone size: NA

CDR3 DNA: TGTGCCAGCAGCTTGCTTCCGGATTGGGACAGGGCATCGGGCTACACCTTC
CDR3 protein: CASSLLPDWDRASGYTF
V gene: TRBV5-4
D gene: TRBD1
J gene: TRBJ1-2
clone size: NA

CDR3 DNA: TGCGCCAGCAGCCAAGCTTCAACAGGGAGGAACACTGAAGCTTTCTTT
CDR3 protein: CASSQASTGRNTEAFF
V gene: TRBV4-3
D gene: NA
J gene: TRBJ1-1
clone size: NA

CDR3 DNA: TGTGCCAGCAGTGGACAGCCCAGACAGAGTCACGGCTACACCTTC
CDR3 protein: CASSGQPRQSHGYTF
V gene: TRBV2
D gene: NA
J gene: TRBJ1-2
clone size: NA

CDR3 DNA: TGTGCCAGCGGGGGTGGGATATTGGATCAGCCCCAGCATTTT
CDR3 protein: CASGGGILDQPQHF
V gene: TRBV2
D gene: NA
J gene: TRBJ1-5
clone size: NA

CDR3 DNA: TGTGCCAGCAGTCCTCAATCCTGGGGGGCCGAGCAGTACTTC
CDR3 protein: CASSPQSWGAEQYF
V gene: TRBV28
D gene: NA
J gene: TRBJ2-7
clone size: NA

CDR3 DNA: TGTGCCAGCAGTGACAGGGCAGGGCAGGAGACCCAGTACTTC
CDR3 protein: CASSDRAGQETQYF
V gene: TRBV28
D gene: TRBD1
J gene: TRBJ2-5
clone size: few

CDR3 DNA: TGTGCCAGCAGCGCGAGACAGGGCACGAACACTGAAGCTTTCTTT
CDR3 protein: CASSARQGTNTEAFF
V gene: TRBV7-9
D gene: TRBD1
J gene: TRBJ1-1
clone size: few

CDR3 DNA: TGTGCCAGCAGTTCGGGGACAGCAGACTATGGCTACACCTTC
CDR3 protein: CASSSGTADYGYTF
V gene: TRBV28
D gene: TRBD1
J gene: TRBJ1-2
clone size: NA

CDR3 DNA: TGTGCCAGCAGCTTACGCACGGGATCTTGGGAAAAACTGTTTTTT
CDR3 protein: CASSLRTGSWEKLFF
V gene: TRBV7-9
D gene: NA
J gene: TRBJ1-4
clone size: NA

CDR3 DNA: TGCAGCGTAGGACAGAGAAACTCCTACGAGCAGTACTTC
CDR3 protein: CSVGQRNSYEQYF
V gene: TRBV29-1
D gene: NA
J gene: TRBJ2-7
clone size: NA

CDR3 DNA: TGTGCCAGCAGCTTAGATTTGGGGTGGCAGTACTTC
CDR3 protein: CASSLDLGWQYF
V gene: TRBV11-2
D gene: NA
J gene: TRBJ2-7
clone size: NA

CDR3 DNA: TGTGCCAGCAGTCCACAGACAGGGTTGCATCAGCCCCAGCATTTT
CDR3 protein: CASSPQTGLHQPQHF
V gene: TRBV28
D gene: TRBD1
J gene: TRBJ1-5
clone size: few

CDR3 DNA: TGTGCCAGCAGTAGGGCCCCTGGGGAGCTGTTTTTT
CDR3 protein: CASSRAPGELFF
V gene: TRBV7-3
D gene: NA
J gene: TRBJ2-2
clone size: NA

CDR3 DNA: TGTGCCAGCTCGGCGATGGGCTACGAGCAGTACTTC
CDR3 protein: CASSAMGYEQYF
V gene: TRBV7-9
D gene: NA
J gene: TRBJ2-7
clone size: NA

CDR3 DNA: TGTGCCACCAGCAGAGTTCGGACTAGCGGGGGTAATGAGCAGTTCTTC
CDR3 protein: CATSRVRTSGGNEQFF
V gene: TRBV15
D gene: TRBD2
J gene: TRBJ2-1
clone size: NA

CDR3 DNA: TGTGCCAGCAGTGTCGTCGTTCGACAGGGGAGGGTCACAGATACGCAGTATTTT
CDR3 protein: CASSVVVRQGRVTDTQYF
V gene: TRBV2
D gene: NA
J gene: TRBJ2-3
clone size: NA

CDR3 DNA: TGTGCCAGCAGTTTATGGGGGACCGGGGAGCTGTTTTTT
CDR3 protein: CASSLWGTGELFF
V gene: TRBV27
D gene: NA
J gene: TRBJ2-2
clone size: once

CDR3 DNA: TGTGCCAGCAGTTCTATACCGACGAACACTGAAGCTTTCTTT
CDR3 protein: CASSSIPTNTEAFF
V gene: TRBV28
D gene: NA
J gene: TRBJ1-1
clone size: once

CDR3 DNA: TGTGCCAGCTCAGATCCAGGGGCAGCGGGACTGCTGTACGAGCAGTACTTC
CDR3 protein: CASSDPGAAGLLYEQYF
V gene: TRBV18
D gene: NA
J gene: TRBJ2-7
clone size: once

CDR3 DNA: TGTGCCAGCTGGTTGGGTGGGCTCTACGAGCAGTACTTC
CDR3 protein: CASWLGGLYEQYF
V gene: TRBV2
D gene: NA
J gene: TRBJ2-7
clone size: NA

CDR3 DNA: TGTGCCAGCAGCTTTATCTGGGAGGGCGGGGAGCTGTTTTTT
CDR3 protein: CASSFIWEGGELFF
V gene: TRBV7-2
D gene: TRBD2
J gene: TRBJ2-2
clone size: NA

CDR3 DNA: TGTGCCAGTAGTGTCTTAGAACAGCCCCAGCATTTT
CDR3 protein: CASSVLEQPQHF
V gene: TRBV19
D gene: NA
J gene: TRBJ1-5
clone size: NA

CDR3 DNA: TGTGCCAGCAGCTTAGCGGGGGCCATACACTATGGCTACACCTTC
CDR3 protein: CASSLAGAIHYGYTF
V gene: TRBV7-2
D gene: NA
J gene: TRBJ1-2
clone size: NA

CDR3 DNA: TGTGCCAGCAGTTACGTCGCCACCGGGGAGCTGTTTTTT
CDR3 protein: CASSYVATGELFF
V gene: TRBV27
D gene: NA
J gene: TRBJ2-2
clone size: NA

CDR3 DNA: TGTGCCAGTAGTAGGACGGGGTCAGGGGGTCAGCCCCAGCATTTT
CDR3 protein: CASSRTGSGGQPQHF
V gene: TRBV19
D gene: TRBD1
J gene: TRBJ1-5
clone size: once

CDR3 DNA: TGTGCCACCAGCAGACAACAGGGGAGTGGGGCCGGGGAGCTGTTTTTT
CDR3 protein: CATSRQQGSGAGELFF
V gene: TRBV15
D gene: TRBD1
J gene: TRBJ2-2
clone size: NA

CDR3 DNA: TGTGCCAGCAGCTTAGCGGCAAGCACAGATACGCAGTATTTT
CDR3 protein: CASSLAASTDTQYF
V gene: TRBV7-9
D gene: NA
J gene: TRBJ2-3
clone size: NA

CDR3 DNA: TGCGCCAGCAGCTTGGCCGGGCCCGCGGGAGCAAATTTT
CDR3 protein: CASSLAGPAGANF
V gene: TRBV5-1
D gene: NA
J gene: TRBJ1-3
clone size: NA

CDR3 DNA: TGTGCCAGCAGTATTACCGGGTCCCAGGGAGGCTACACCTTC
CDR3 protein: CASSITGSQGGYTF
V gene: TRBV28
D gene: NA
J gene: TRBJ1-2
clone size: NA

CDR3 DNA: TGTGCCATCAGTGAGTCAGGGACTTCTGGGGCCAACGTCCTGACTTTC
CDR3 protein: CAISESGTSGANVLTF
V gene: TRBV10-3
D gene: NA
J gene: TRBJ2-6
clone size: NA

CDR3 DNA: TGTGCCACCCCCCCGATCCTTGCAGATACGCAGTATTTT
CDR3 protein: CATPPILADTQYF
V gene: TRBV6-4
D gene: NA
J gene: TRBJ2-3
clone size: NA

CDR3 DNA: TGTGCCAGCACCTTAACCCCTGGGGCCAGGGGATTTGATTATGGCTACACCTTC
CDR3 protein: CASTLTPGARGFDYGYTF
V gene: TRBV28
D gene: NA
J gene: TRBJ1-2
clone size: NA

CDR3 DNA: TGCGCCAGCAGCTTAGGCGGCAGAGAGAATCAGCCCCAGCATTTT
CDR3 protein: CASSLGGRENQPQHF
V gene: TRBV5-1
D gene: NA
J gene: TRBJ1-5
clone size: NA

CDR3 DNA: TGTGCCTGGAGTCCTAGGATTGATGGGGAGCAGTACTTC
CDR3 protein: CAWSPRIDGEQYF
V gene: TRBV30
D gene: NA
J gene: TRBJ2-7
clone size: NA

CDR3 DNA: TGTGCCTGGAGGGAAGGACCACTTCTCGGTGAAAAACTGTTTTTT
CDR3 protein: CAWREGPLLGEKLFF
V gene: TRBV30
D gene: NA
J gene: TRBJ1-4
clone size: NA

CDR3 DNA: TGCGCCAGCAGCTTACAGGGGTACGAGCAGTACTTC
CDR3 protein: CASSLQGYEQYF
V gene: TRBV5-1
D gene: TRBD1
J gene: TRBJ2-7
clone size: NA

CDR3 DNA: TGTGCCAGCAGCTTAGGGGCCGGGTCGGGAAACTATGGCTACACCTTC
CDR3 protein: CASSLGAGSGNYGYTF
V gene: TRBV7-9
D gene: NA
J gene: TRBJ1-2
clone size: NA

CDR3 DNA: TGTGCCAGCAGGCTCCGGACTAGCGGGTTGTGGACCGGGGAGCTGTTTTTT
CDR3 protein: CASRLRTSGLWTGELFF
V gene: TRBV27
D gene: TRBD2
J gene: TRBJ2-2
clone size: NA

CDR3 DNA: TGTGCCAGCAGTGCAGATCCTCGTGGGACAGGAGTACACTATGGCTACACCTTC
CDR3 protein: CASSADPRGTGVHYGYTF
V gene: TRBV6-1
D gene: TRBD1
J gene: TRBJ1-2
clone size: NA

CDR3 DNA: TGCGCCAGCAGCCAAGAAGTCGGATCCTACAATGAGCAGTTCTTC
CDR3 protein: CASSQEVGSYNEQFF
V gene: TRBV4-3
D gene: NA
J gene: TRBJ2-1
clone size: NA

CDR3 DNA: TGCGCCAGCAGCTTGGACCCCGGGACAGGGGCTTATGGCTACACCTTC
CDR3 protein: CASSLDPGTGAYGYTF
V gene: TRBV5-1
D gene: TRBD1
J gene: TRBJ1-2
clone size: NA

CDR3 DNA: TGTGCCAGCAGCTCCATTGGGGCGGACAATGAGCAGTTCTTC
CDR3 protein: CASSSIGADNEQFF
V gene: TRBV11-3
D gene: NA
J gene: TRBJ2-1
clone size: NA

CDR3 DNA: TGTGCCAGCATGAGAAATCCCGGGGGGTACGAGCAGTACTTC
CDR3 protein: CASMRNPGGYEQYF
V gene: TRBV28
D gene: TRBD2
J gene: TRBJ2-7
clone size: NA

CDR3 DNA: TGCGCCAGCAGCCCCGGACTAGCGAGACAAGAGACCCAGTACTTC
CDR3 protein: CASSPGLARQETQYF
V gene: TRBV5-1
D gene: TRBD2
J gene: TRBJ2-5
clone size: NA

CDR3 DNA: TGTGCCACCCAGAAGGGTGGAACCGGGGAGCTGTTTTTT
CDR3 protein: CATQKGGTGELFF
V gene: TRBV27
D gene: NA
J gene: TRBJ2-2
clone size: NA

CDR3 DNA: TGTGCCAGCAGCTTATATATTGCCAGGGAAGACACGCAGTATTTT
CDR3 protein: CASSLYIAREDTQYF
V gene: TRBV7-8
D gene: NA
J gene: TRBJ2-3
clone size: NA

CDR3 DNA: TGCGCCAGCAGCCCCCGATCAGGGGACAGGGGGCTTGGAAACACCATATATTTT
CDR3 protein: CASSPRSGDRGLGNTIYF
V gene: TRBV4-1
D gene: TRBD1
J gene: TRBJ1-3
clone size: once

CDR3 DNA: TGTGCCAGCAGTGCACTGACCCCAGAGACCCAGTACTTC
CDR3 protein: CASSALTPETQYF
V gene: TRBV27
D gene: NA
J gene: TRBJ2-5
clone size: NA

CDR3 DNA: TGTGCCACCAGCAGAGATCAGTTCGGGACCCAGTACTTC
CDR3 protein: CATSRDQFGTQYF
V gene: TRBV15
D gene: NA
J gene: TRBJ2-5
clone size: NA

CDR3 DNA: TGTGCCAGCAGTGAAGCGCCGGGCTGGGGAGATACGCAGTATTTT
CDR3 protein: CASSEAPGWGDTQYF
V gene: TRBV6-1
D gene: NA
J gene: TRBJ2-3
clone size: NA

CDR3 DNA: TGTGCCAGCAGCTTCGGACTAGCGGGAGCTTCCTACAATGAGCAGTTCTTC
CDR3 protein: CASSFGLAGASYNEQFF
V gene: TRBV7-9
D gene: TRBD2
J gene: TRBJ2-1
clone size: NA

CDR3 DNA: TGTGCCAGCAGTTTATCTAACCCTAAGGCAGATACGCAGTATTTT
CDR3 protein: CASSLSNPKADTQYF
V gene: TRBV27
D gene: NA
J gene: TRBJ2-3
clone size: NA

CDR3 DNA: TGTGCCAGCTCACCAAGGGGTCTTTGGGGTCACGAGCAGTACTTC
CDR3 protein: CASSPRGLWGHEQYF
V gene: TRBV18
D gene: NA
J gene: TRBJ2-7
clone size: NA